This is a list of T cell receptor beta chains from one sample in a study of shared clonotypes between healthy human individuals. Sequencing used immunoSEQ multiplex PCR; TCRdb keeps in-frame clones, though not all of them. The sample has roughly 2.1 million clones; approximately 94% are singletons. Sequenced material: naive CD8+ T cells from PBMCs. The receptors were sampled from a man between 18 and 29 years old in good health. Some clones in this sample may be carry-over from other donors' samples. CDR3s include the opening cysteine and the closing phenylalanine or tryptophan. The order of the fields is V gene, clone size, J gene, CDR3 protein. Not all rows give a size; the values are once, few, many and, for expanded clones, a class.

TRBV18	-	TRBJ1-1	CASHQGARSTEAFF
TRBV6-5	-	TRBJ1-4	CASSYLWTGDEKLFF
TRBV19	once	TRBJ1-4	CASTHKAEKKLFF
TRBV4-3	-	TRBJ2-7	CASSSLAGGWAEQYF
TRBV5-4	-	TRBJ1-1	CASSLVAGDTEAFF
TRBV11-2	-	TRBJ1-1	CASSLYERRGDTEAFF
TRBV5-4	-	TRBJ2-5	CASSYKREAGETQYF
TRBV7-8	once	TRBJ2-3	CASSRERVDTQYF
TRBV28	-	TRBJ2-1	CASSFLLAGEQFF
TRBV6-5	-	TRBJ2-7	CASRMGGRSSYEQYF
TRBV5-8	-	TRBJ1-4	CASRRSKDLKLEKLFF
TRBV6-1	-	TRBJ1-5	CASAGVGSNQPQHF
TRBV28	-	TRBJ2-7	CASSWAGAGYEQYF
TRBV19	-	TRBJ2-7	CASSSDSYEQYF